The clone carrying this T cell receptor (beta chain) was recorded a few times. The data stem from a study of T cells after yellow fever vaccination. Turning to the study itself: Any fraction with a low cell number was prepared using SMART-Seq v4 Ultra Low Input.

TCRdb independently ran MiXCR on the 5' RACE reads; one entry per CDR3 protein. This sample yields about 130,000 distinct CDR3 sequences, of which 8% to 10% are seen a single time; approximately 39% belongs to the top ten. The CDR3 length is 15 residues. Germline CDR1 MGHRA, CDR2 YSYEKL. Trimming cost V 2 bases and J 2 bases; bases outside gene matches: 4. The clonotype comes from a man between 18 and 29 years old who received the YFV17D yellow fever vaccine. This rearrangement joins TRBV4-1 to TRBJ1-2; 8 bases are a match to TRBD1. The specimen was CD8+ T cells sorted from PBMCs, collected on the day of the yellow fever booster vaccination. DNA of the CDR3: TGCGCCAGCAGCCAATTGGGACAGGTGAACTATGGCTACACCTTC. Its translation is CASSQLGQVNYGYTF.